This paragraph covers one T cell receptor (beta chain) sequence. Both 60 Vbeta primers and 13 Jbeta primers went into the PCR. Only in-frame clones appear in the TCRdb table, and some are missing; sequencing was by immunoSEQ multiplex PCR. The table records about 85,000 clones, 70% to 80% of them present only once. The data belong to a study of cytomegalovirus exposure and HLA in healthy donors. With 4 bases removed from V and 2 bases from J, the gap between germline ends came to 9 bases. Germline CDR1 reads SNHLY; CDR2 reads FYNNEI. The CDR3 contains 14 residues. The chain is built from TRBV2 and TRBJ1-5; D uncertain. The specimen was PBMCs. The TCR comes from a woman between 50 and 59 years old in good health and CMV-seropositive. CDR3 protein: CASSGSGGNQPQHF. CDR3 DNA sequence: TGTGCCAGCAGTGGCAGCGGGGGCAATCAGCCCCAGCATTTT.